The clone carrying this T cell receptor (beta chain) was seen ten or more times. The sample comes from a study of blood T cell repertoires in COVID-19. Looking at the study overall: Sites in the United States, Italy and Spain provided acute and convalescent COVID-19 samples. Sample material is recorded as cDNA or gDNA derived from T cells, B-cell-depleted T cells, or PBMCs.

As handled by the study authors: Estimates of nucleated cell counts were drawn from the amplification of reference gene primers. The repertoire was sequenced with immunoSEQ multiplex PCR; TCRdb's copy has only in-frame clones and lacks some. The V and J calls and clone size are taken from that table; D and trimming were inferred from the DNA. This sample carries 90,000 to 130,000 clones, about three quarters of them seen once, and the ten largest clones take more than 15%. The CDR3 consists of 14 residues. The V segment lost 5 bases and the J segment 3 bases; nucleotides outside the gene matches: 2. The germline V gene encodes CDR1 MNHEY and CDR2 SMNVEV (reference sequence).

The material sequenced was peripheral blood. The V call is TRBV27, the J call TRBJ2-1, with 9 bases fitting TRBD2. This clonotype originated in a woman aged 80 or older with active or convalescent COVID-19. The CDR3 nucleotides are TGTGCCAGCAGTCGTAGCGGGGGCTACAATGAGCAGTTCTTC. Its translation: CASSRSGGYNEQFF.